The TCR beta chain under discussion was sequenced for a study of shared clonotypes between healthy human individuals. Study results and limitations: Researchers sampled only blood; tissue repertoires likely differ. Clonotypes which were not shared had lower generation probabilities than clonotypes that all four donors shared.

Adult Caucasians living in Nashville, Tennessee made up all of the donors. Remarks on this clone: What it binds is unknown.

With 5 bases clipped from V and 1 base from J, the junction kept 11 bases outside the gene matches. From germline, CDR1 is SGHTA and CDR2 FQGNSA. The CDR3 has 16 amino acids. Assay runs were performed at deep level. TCRdb's table, derived via immunoSEQ multiplex PCR, lists solely in-frame clones and lacks some. The table records nearly 1,000,000 clones, around three quarters of them present only once. Source material: memory CD4+ T cells sorted from blood. The subset here: CD45RA-negative fraction. The chain combines TRBV7-2 with TRBJ2-7, with 7 bases lining up with TRBD1. The TCR was taken from a man aged 18 to 29 in good health. CDR3 region: CASSPLHRDSSYEQYF. The CDR3 DNA reads as TGTGCCAGCAGCCCCCTCCACCGGGACAGTTCCTACGAGCAGTACTTC. The variable domain in full, with the rest retrieved from reference TRBV7-2 and TRBJ2-7, is GAGVSQSPSNKVTEKGKDVELRCDPISGHTALYWYRQSLGQGLEFLIYFQGNSAPDKSGLPSDRFSAERTGGSVSTLTIQRTQQEDSAVYLCASSPLHRDSSYEQYFGPGTRLTVT.